A selection of T cell receptor beta chains follows, all from one sample in a study of T cells in Graves' hyperthyroidism and ophthalmopathy. TCRdb reprocessed the multiplex PCR reads with MiXCR, giving one entry per CDR3 protein. The repertoire holds roughly 380,000 distinct CDR3 sequences, with 19% as singletons. The sequenced sample was blood. The receptors were gathered from a woman aged 18-29 years with Graves' hyperthyroidism. Both conserved end residues are part of each CDR3. D genes are given only for firm matches. A row's size may be missing; if present it is once, few, many or a size class.

CDR3,DNA,D,V,size,J
CASNRDRLNTEAFF,TGTGCCAGCAATAGGGACAGGTTGAACACTGAAGCTTTCTTT,TRBD1,TRBV7-2,many,TRBJ1-1
CASSLPTTGDGYTF,TGTGCCAGCTCACTACCTACGACAGGGGACGGCTACACCTTC,TRBD1,TRBV18,many,TRBJ1-2
CASSLGNYEQYF,TGTGCCAGCTCACTCGGCAACTACGAGCAGTACTTC,.,TRBV18,many,TRBJ2-7
CSARGQGASSSNQPQHF,TGCAGTGCCAGGGGACAGGGGGCTTCATCTAGCAATCAGCCCCAGCATTTT,TRBD1,TRBV20-1,many,TRBJ1-5
CAISEQPRPNTDTQYF,TGTGCCATCAGTGAGCAGCCTCGGCCTAACACAGATACGCAGTATTTT,.,TRBV10-3,.,TRBJ2-3
CASSHGLAGPSYEQYF,TGCGCCAGCAGCCACGGACTAGCGGGGCCTTCCTACGAGCAGTACTTC,TRBD2,TRBV5-1,.,TRBJ2-7
CASSRQGADYGYTF,TGTGCCAGCAGCCGACAGGGGGCAGACTATGGCTACACCTTC,TRBD1,TRBV6-2/TRBV6-3,.,TRBJ1-2
CAISESIGVSPLRF,TGTGCCATCAGTGAGTCGATTGGGGTTTCACCCCTCCGCTTT,.,TRBV10-3,.,TRBJ1-6
CASSLKGVGTGELFF,TGTGCCAGCAGTTTGAAGGGAGTCGGCACCGGGGAGCTGTTTTTT,.,TRBV12-3/TRBV12-4,.,TRBJ2-2
CASSSGLAGSKTQYF,TGTGCCAGCAGCTCGGGACTAGCGGGGAGTAAGACCCAGTACTTC,TRBD2,TRBV5-6,many,TRBJ2-5
CASSFVSGHYGYTF,TGTGCCAGCAGTTTTGTGTCAGGGCACTATGGCTACACCTTC,.,TRBV12-3/TRBV12-4,.,TRBJ1-2
CASSLEIAGGETQYF,TGTGCCAGCAGTTTAGAGATAGCGGGGGGAGAGACCCAGTACTTC,TRBD2,TRBV28,few,TRBJ2-5
CASSPGTGRTGELFF,TGTGCCAGCAGTCCTGGGACAGGGCGGACCGGGGAGCTGTTTTTT,TRBD1,TRBV12-3/TRBV12-4,many,TRBJ2-2
CASTLWAGEAEAFF,TGTGCCAGCACCCTGTGGGCAGGCGAGGCTGAAGCTTTCTTT,.,TRBV27,many,TRBJ1-1
CASRGYGGADYGYTF,TGTGCCAGCAGGGGTTACGGGGGGGCGGACTATGGCTACACCTTC,.,TRBV2,many,TRBJ1-2
CARTKRDSPNQPQHF,TGTGCCAGAACCAAAAGGGACAGTCCAAACCAGCCCCAGCATTTT,TRBD1,TRBV27,many,TRBJ1-5
CASSFTGTGSTKDEQYF,TGTGCCAGCAGCTTTACCGGGACAGGGAGTACGAAGGACGAGCAGTACTTC,TRBD1,TRBV7-9,many,TRBJ2-7
CATTDYQETQYF,TGTGCCACCACGGACTACCAAGAGACCCAGTACTTC,.,TRBV24-1,many,TRBJ2-5
CASSPANGQETQYF,TGTGCCAGCTCCCCCGCTAACGGACAAGAGACCCAGTACTTC,.,TRBV18,few,TRBJ2-5
CASSLKGQGALETQYF,TGTGCCAGCAGCCTTAAGGGACAGGGGGCATTGGAGACCCAGTACTTC,TRBD1,TRBV7-9,.,TRBJ2-5
CSAPGGTYSNQPQHF,TGCAGTGCTCCCGGCGGAACTTATAGCAATCAGCCCCAGCATTTT,.,TRBV20-1,few,TRBJ1-5
CASSTTQGGNQPQHF,TGTGCCAGTAGTACGACACAGGGAGGTAATCAGCCCCAGCATTTT,.,TRBV19,many,TRBJ1-5
CASPPKGFEYQETQYF,TGTGCCAGCCCACCAAAGGGGTTCGAGTACCAAGAGACCCAGTACTTC,.,TRBV18,few,TRBJ2-5
CASSPSGQGDGYTF,TGTGCCAGCTCACCGTCGGGACAGGGGGATGGCTACACCTTC,TRBD1,TRBV18,.,TRBJ1-2
CASSYPHDRRTFSISYEQYF,TGTGCCAGCAGTTACCCCCACGACAGGAGGACTTTTTCCATCTCCTACGAGCAGTACTTC,.,TRBV6-2/TRBV6-3,many,TRBJ2-7
CASSSRLGLGEQYF,TGTGCCAGCAGCTCTCGCCTGGGTTTGGGAGAGCAGTACTTC,.,TRBV11-2,.,TRBJ2-7
CASSLPGTGRTEAFF,TGCGCCAGCAGCTTGCCCGGGACAGGGAGGACTGAAGCTTTCTTT,TRBD1,TRBV5-1,many,TRBJ1-1
CASSLRSVPPDQPQHF,TGTGCCAGCAGTTTACGCTCGGTCCCACCTGATCAGCCCCAGCATTTT,.,TRBV28,many,TRBJ1-5
CAISLSGGYAEAFF,TGTGCCATCAGCCTCTCCGGGGGTTATGCTGAAGCTTTCTTT,.,TRBV11-1,.,TRBJ1-1
CASRTGTPNAEQYF,TGTGCCAGCAGGACCGGGACTCCGAACGCCGAGCAGTACTTC,.,TRBV3-1,few,TRBJ2-7
CASIRWTGTYEQYF,TGTGCCAGCATCCGGTGGACAGGTACCTACGAGCAGTACTTC,TRBD1,TRBV28,many,TRBJ2-7
CASSPDPGGYYEQYF,TGCGCCAGCAGCCCCGACCCCGGCGGGTACTACGAGCAGTACTTC,.,TRBV5-1,.,TRBJ2-7
CASSFQAGMQETQYF,TGTGCCAGCAGCTTTCAGGCGGGGATGCAAGAGACCCAGTACTTC,.,TRBV7-9,few,TRBJ2-5
CASSSGLGSYEQYF,TGTGCCAGCAGCTCGGGACTAGGCTCCTACGAGCAGTACTTC,TRBD2,TRBV7-9,many,TRBJ2-7
CASSFIRDTEAFF,TGTGCCAGCAGTTTTATCAGGGACACTGAAGCTTTCTTT,.,TRBV12-3/TRBV12-4,.,TRBJ1-1
CASSHEGQQETQYF,TGTGCCAGCAGCCACGAGGGACAGCAAGAGACCCAGTACTTC,TRBD1,TRBV7-2,.,TRBJ2-5
CATSDFSERGANTGELFF,TGTGCCACCAGTGATTTTTCGGAGCGGGGGGCGAACACCGGGGAGCTGTTTTTT,TRBD2,TRBV24-1,many,TRBJ2-2
CASSLEGARGREQYF,TGTGCCAGCAGCTTAGAGGGAGCGAGGGGCCGGGAGCAGTACTTC,.,TRBV11-2,many,TRBJ2-7
CASSLNQPQHF,TGTGCCAGCAGCCTCAATCAGCCCCAGCATTTT,.,TRBV28,many,TRBJ1-5
CASTLGVTGARGTQYF,TGTGCCAGCACCCTCGGCGTTACGGGGGCGCGGGGGACCCAGTACTTC,.,TRBV12-3/TRBV12-4,many,TRBJ2-5
CASSPRRNPNTEAFF,TGTGCCAGCAGCCCGCGGAGGAATCCGAACACTGAAGCTTTCTTT,.,TRBV7-2,.,TRBJ1-1
CASTGLPAGGYTF,TGTGCCAGCACGGGCCTACCCGCTGGAGGCTACACCTTC,.,TRBV2,many,TRBJ1-2
CASSLRGRDGEQYF,TGTGCCAGCAGCTTACGGGGGCGAGATGGGGAGCAGTACTTC,.,TRBV7-9,many,TRBJ2-7
CASSSKVVDGYTF,TGTGCCAGCAGCTCCAAAGTTGTGGATGGCTACACCTTC,.,TRBV7-8,many,TRBJ1-2
CASLAGGVLETQYF,TGTGCCAGCCTAGCGGGGGGGGTCCTCGAGACCCAGTACTTC,TRBD2,TRBV12-3/TRBV12-4,many,TRBJ2-5
CASSLSAAGGVGELFF,TGTGCCAGCAGCTTGTCAGCAGCGGGGGGTGTCGGGGAGCTGTTTTTT,TRBD2,TRBV5-5,few,TRBJ2-2
CASRLERGSTEAFF,TGTGCCAGCAGGCTAGAGAGGGGTTCCACTGAAGCTTTCTTT,.,TRBV6-1,many,TRBJ1-1
CASSLPGQENNSPLHF,TGCGCCAGCAGCTTGCCGGGACAGGAGAATAATTCACCCCTCCACTTT,TRBD1,TRBV5-1,many,TRBJ1-6
CSVDGDGDQPQHF,TGCAGCGTTGACGGGGATGGCGATCAGCCCCAGCATTTT,.,TRBV29-1,many,TRBJ1-5
CASSLGPGTAFF,TGTGCCAGCAGCTTAGGTCCAGGAACGGCTTTCTTT,.,TRBV7-2,few,TRBJ1-1
CASKRSRDTEAFF,TGTGCCAGCAAGAGATCCCGAGACACTGAAGCTTTCTTT,.,TRBV28,many,TRBJ1-1
CASSERDTEAFF,TGTGCCAGCAGTGAGAGGGACACTGAAGCTTTCTTT,.,TRBV2,many,TRBJ1-1
CASSWVLAADQYF,TGTGCCAGCAGTTGGGTACTAGCGGCCGATCAGTACTTC,TRBD2,TRBV12-3/TRBV12-4,.,TRBJ2-7
CASSDSYRGSTDTQYF,TGTGCCAGCAGTGACTCGTATCGGGGAAGCACAGATACGCAGTATTTT,.,TRBV6-4,many,TRBJ2-3
CSANWESGETQYF,TGCAGTGCCAACTGGGAAAGCGGAGAGACCCAGTACTTC,.,TRBV20-1,.,TRBJ2-5
CSARGGQEAQYF,TGCAGTGCGCGGGGAGGTCAGGAGGCCCAGTACTTC,.,TRBV20-1,many,TRBJ2-5